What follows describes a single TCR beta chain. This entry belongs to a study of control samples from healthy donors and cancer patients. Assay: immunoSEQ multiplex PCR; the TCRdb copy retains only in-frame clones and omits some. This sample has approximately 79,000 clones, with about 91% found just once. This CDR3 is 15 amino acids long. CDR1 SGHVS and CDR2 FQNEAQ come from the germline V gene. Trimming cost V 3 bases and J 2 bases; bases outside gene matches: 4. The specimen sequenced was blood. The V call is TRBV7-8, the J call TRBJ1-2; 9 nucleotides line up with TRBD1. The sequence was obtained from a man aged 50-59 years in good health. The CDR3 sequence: CASSLDRGGNYGYTF. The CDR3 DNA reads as TGTGCCAGCAGCTTGGACAGGGGAGGCAACTATGGCTACACCTTC.